These 7 T cell receptor beta chains share one sample of origin, sequenced in a study of blood T cell repertoires in COVID-19. Repertoires were generated with immunoSEQ multiplex PCR, while TCRdb's copy carries only in-frame clones and drops some. Of some 83,000 clones in the sample, around 84% were seen once. Sequences were obtained from peripheral blood. All receptors come from an elderly man with active or convalescent COVID-19.

V and J are TRBV24-1 and TRBJ1-1; D is ambiguous. The V end was cut by 8 bases, the J end by 1 base, with 10 bases between. CDR1 KGHDR and CDR2 SFDVKD come from the germline V gene. CDR3 size: 13 residues. CDR3 coding DNA: TGTGCCACCACTTCTCCGGGGAACACTGAAGCTTTCTTT. Translating gives CATTSPGNTEAFF.

The chain joins TRBV9 to TRBJ1-1; the match to TRBD1 covers 7 bases. J gave up 1 base and V 3 bases, and 3 bases lay outside the gene matches. The CDR3 spans 14 residues. Germline values: CDR1 SGDLS, CDR2 YYNGEE. CDR3 sequence (DNA): TGTGCCAGCAGCGCCCGACAGGGGAACACTGAAGCTTTCTTT. Translation gives CASSARQGNTEAFF.

The chain combines TRBV19 with TRBJ2-2; 8 bases match TRBD1. CDR1 is LNHDA and CDR2 is SQIVND in the germline V gene (reference sequence). The J segment lost 0 bases and the V segment lost 3 bases, leaving 3 bases of the junction unmatched. The CDR3 totals 16 residues. This chain's CDR3 is CASSIRTGPNTGELFF. The DNA for the CDR3 is TGTGCCAGTAGTATCCGGACAGGGCCGAACACCGGGGAGCTGTTTTTT.

The V call is TRBV6-5, the J call TRBJ2-2; no definite D call. The V gene lost 6 bases and the J gene lost 6 bases, with 11 bases spanning the gap. The CDR3 consists of 13 residues. Germline V CDR1 and CDR2: MNHEY, SVGAGI. As DNA, the CDR3 is TGTGCCAGCAGAAGCACCTTGTCCGGGGAGCTGTTTTTT. Protein sequence: CASRSTLSGELFF.

The chain employs TRBV12-3 or TRBV12-4 and TRBJ2-1, with D possibly TRBD2 on 5 matching bases. The germline V and J ends were trimmed by 8 bases and 6 bases, with 14 bases remaining between them. The CDR3 contains 13 residues. Written as DNA, the CDR3 is TGTGCCAGCGAGAGGGCAGGTGGCAATGAGCAGTTCTTC. Translated, it gives CASERAGGNEQFF.

The genes are TRBV6-1 and TRBJ1-1; tentatively, D is TRBD1 (5 bases). From germline, CDR1 is MNHNS and CDR2 SASEGT. V lost 3 bases and J 3 bases, leaving 14 bases between the germline ends. The CDR3 extends over 15 amino acids. Here the CDR3 reads CASSEQPQGDTEAFF. As DNA, the CDR3 is TGTGCCAGCAGTGAGCAGCCTCAAGGGGACACTGAAGCTTTCTTT.

This chain uses TRBV6-6 with TRBJ1-1, with D uncertain. Per germline, CDR1 MNHNY and CDR2 SVGAGI (reference sequence). The CDR3 contains 13 residues. V was clipped by 2 bases and J by 2 bases, with 6 bases between them. The CDR3: CASSYVSNTEAFF. The CDR3 nucleotides read TGTGCCAGCAGTTACGTTTCTAACACTGAAGCTTTCTTT.